Listed below are T cell receptor beta chains from one sample, sequenced in a study of human T cells and chemical hapten exposure. TCRdb re-called the 5' RACE reads through MiXCR, storing one row per CDR3 protein. The table lists 120,000 to 150,000 distinct CDR3 sequences, over 3.5% of them singletons. These TCRs come from a female donor in good health. Both conserved end residues are part of each CDR3. The D gene is left open where the match is weak. The listing skips clone size in some rows; elsewhere it reads once, few, many or a size class.

NA	many	TRBJ1-3	TRBV4-2	TGTGCCAGCAGCCAAGAGAAGGGAGACTCTGGAAACACCATATATTTT	CASSQEKGDSGNTIYF
NA	many	TRBJ1-3	TRBV7-8	TGTGCCAGCAGTTTACGTTCACAGGGTTTCTCTGGAAACACCATATATTTT	CASSLRSQGFSGNTIYF
NA	many	TRBJ1-1	TRBV29-1	TGCAGCGTTGAGGGGCGCCTGAACACTGAAGCTTTCTTT	CSVEGRLNTEAFF
NA	many	TRBJ1-3	TRBV7-2	TGTGCCAGCAGCTTAGTGGGGATCTCTGGAAACACCATATATTTT	CASSLVGISGNTIYF
NA	many	TRBJ1-1	TRBV4-1	TGCGCCAGCAGCCTGGTTGGTCAGGGTCTCAGGGAAGCTTTCTTT	CASSLVGQGLREAFF
TRBD1	many	TRBJ2-2	TRBV12-3/TRBV12-4	TGTGCCAGCAGCAGAAGGACAGGGGGTAGCACCGGGGAGCTGTTTTTT	CASSRRTGGSTGELFF
NA	NA	TRBJ1-5	TRBV15	TGTGCCACCGCGAGGGGGGCTATCAATCAGCCCCAGCATTTT	CATARGAINQPQHF
NA	many	TRBJ1-2	TRBV4-3	TGCGCCAGCAGTGGGACGATGGGGTCAGGGGAACTCTATGGCTACACCTTC	CASSGTMGSGELYGYTF
TRBD1	many	TRBJ2-5	TRBV5-1	TGCGCCAGCAGCTGGACAGGGGGTATGGAGACCCAGTACTTC	CASSWTGGMETQYF
NA	many	TRBJ2-7	TRBV16	TGTGCCAGCAGCCACACTAGGGGAAGCTACGAGCAGTACTTC	CASSHTRGSYEQYF
NA	many	TRBJ2-3	TRBV2	TGTGCCAGCAGAAACGTGGCAGATACGCAGTATTTT	CASRNVADTQYF
NA	NA	TRBJ1-1	TRBV5-1	TGCGCCAGCAGCTTGGTCAAGAACACTGAAGCTTTCTTT	CASSLVKNTEAFF
TRBD1	few	TRBJ1-1	TRBV18	TGTGCCAGCTCACCGGTGGGACAGGTTAACACTGAAGCTTTCTTT	CASSPVGQVNTEAFF
NA	many	TRBJ2-1	TRBV7-8	TGTGCCAGCAGTCAAAGTCACAGGGACACCTACAATGAGCAGTTCTTC	CASSQSHRDTYNEQFF
TRBD2	many	TRBJ2-7	TRBV7-9	TGTGCCAGCAGCCGACTAGCGGGGGGGACCTACGAGCAGTACTTC	CASSRLAGGTYEQYF
NA	few	TRBJ2-2	TRBV6-1	TGTGCCAGCAGTCATATCTGTACCGGGGAGCTGTTTTTT	CASSHICTGELFF
NA	many	TRBJ1-5	TRBV7-2	TGTGCCAGCAGCTTAGTCGTTTCAGGGCAGCCCCAGCATTTT	CASSLVVSGQPQHF
NA	many	TRBJ1-1	TRBV18	TGTGCCAGCTCGAGCGGGACCTACACTGAAGCTTTCTTT	CASSSGTYTEAFF
TRBD1	many	TRBJ1-2	TRBV11-1	TGTGCCAGCAGCTTTCCCCCGGGACAGGGGTATCTTTTCGATGGCTACACCTTC	CASSFPPGQGYLFDGYTF
NA	many	TRBJ2-1	TRBV7-2	TGTGCCAGCAGCTTAGCTACAGGGTATGTCTACAATGAGCAGTTCTTC	CASSLATGYVYNEQFF
NA	NA	TRBJ2-2	TRBV4-2	TGTGCCAGCAGCCATATAATGGTAGGGGACACCGGGGAGCTGTTTTTT	CASSHIMVGDTGELFF
TRBD2	few	TRBJ2-7	TRBV29-1	TGCAGCGTTGCAGGCGGGACTAGCTCTTCTTACGAGCAGTACTTC	CSVAGGTSSSYEQYF
NA	many	TRBJ1-1	TRBV9	TGTGCCAGCAGCGTAGACGGGCAGATCCTTATGAACACTGAAGCTTTCTTT	CASSVDGQILMNTEAFF
NA	many	TRBJ1-1	TRBV30	TGTGCCTGGAGTGCCTTGAGGAACACTGAAGCTTTCTTT	CAWSALRNTEAFF
TRBD2	many	TRBJ2-6	TRBV15	TGTGCCACCAGCACGGGGGGATCTGGGGCCAACGTCCTGACTTTC	CATSTGGSGANVLTF
NA	few	TRBJ2-7	TRBV29-1	TGCAGCGTTGAAGCGGATAGGGACGAGCAGTACTTC	CSVEADRDEQYF
NA	many	TRBJ2-2	TRBV7-9	TGTGCCAGTCGTGAGATTGGAACCGGGGAGCTGTTTTTT	CASREIGTGELFF
NA	many	TRBJ2-1	TRBV7-8	TGTGCCAGCAGCTCCGAGACCAGGACCTACAATGAGCAGTTCTTC	CASSSETRTYNEQFF
NA	many	TRBJ1-4	TRBV28	TGTGCCAGCAGTCCCGGCGGGTTAACTAATGAAAAACTGTTTTTT	CASSPGGLTNEKLFF
TRBD1	NA	TRBJ1-6	TRBV29-1	TGCAGCGTTGCCAGGGGGACAGGGCGTAATTCACCCCTCCACTTT	CSVARGTGRNSPLHF
NA	many	TRBJ1-1	TRBV4-3	TGCGCCAGCAGCCCCTCCGGGGGATCTGAAGCTTTCTTT	CASSPSGGSEAFF
NA	many	TRBJ2-7	TRBV5-5	TGTGCCAGCAGCTTCGGACAGCCCGAGCAGTACTTC	CASSFGQPEQYF
NA	many	TRBJ2-7	TRBV21-1	TGTGCCAGCAGCAGTATGCCTCAGGGGGCCATCCCCTACGAGCAGTACTTC	CASSSMPQGAIPYEQYF
TRBD2	NA	TRBJ2-3	TRBV5-1	TGCGCCAGCAGCTTGGGAGCGGGGGAGGATACGCAGTATTTT	CASSLGAGEDTQYF
NA	many	TRBJ2-7	TRBV7-2	TGTGCCAGCAGCTTAGGCCCCCCGGGGTACGAGCAGTACTTC	CASSLGPPGYEQYF
NA	many	TRBJ1-2	TRBV7-9	TGTGCCAGCAGCCCACCTTACCCAGGAAGTGTCTCGAGTGGCTACACCTTC	CASSPPYPGSVSSGYTF
TRBD2	NA	TRBJ2-1	TRBV5-4	TGTGCCAGCAGCTCCAAGGGACTAGCGGGGGGGCCCTACAATGAGCAGTTCTTC	CASSSKGLAGGPYNEQFF
NA	many	TRBJ2-7	TRBV28	TGTGCCAGCATCCCAAGACAGTCATTTACGAGGGAGCAGTACTTC	CASIPRQSFTREQYF
TRBD1	many	TRBJ1-1	TRBV3-1	TGTGCCAGCAGCTACTCAACAGGGGGGGCTGAAGCTTTCTTT	CASSYSTGGAEAFF
NA	many	TRBJ2-4	TRBV5-1	TGCGCCAGCAGCTTGGCGAGGCTAAGCATTCAGTACTTC	CASSLARLSIQYF
NA	many	TRBJ2-1	TRBV15	TGTGCCACCAGCAGAGCTGGCGGATACAATGAGCAGTTCTTC	CATSRAGGYNEQFF
NA	many	TRBJ2-2	TRBV7-8	TGTGCCAGCAGCTTAGCTCGGCACGGGGAGCTGTTTTTT	CASSLARHGELFF
TRBD1	many	TRBJ1-2	TRBV4-2	TGTGCCAGCAGCCAAGAAGGGACAGGGGGTGGCTACACCTTC	CASSQEGTGGGYTF
NA	many	TRBJ1-4	TRBV28	TGTGCCAGCAGGGGGGCCGGGGGCAATAATGAAAAACTGTTTTTT	CASRGAGGNNEKLFF
TRBD2	few	TRBJ2-1	TRBV7-9	TGTGCCAGCAGCGTAGCGGGAGAGCAGTTCTTC	CASSVAGEQFF
NA	many	TRBJ2-5	TRBV27	TGTGCCAGCAGTTTATCGCGGGCAGGTTCCCCTGCCGAGACCCAGTACTTC	CASSLSRAGSPAETQYF
NA	many	TRBJ1-1	TRBV10-3	TGTGCCATCAGTGCACAGAATTTGAACACTGAAGCTTTCTTT	CAISAQNLNTEAFF
TRBD1	few	TRBJ1-6	TRBV6-6	TGTGCCAGCAGTCCCGGGACAGTTAATTCACCCCTCCACTTT	CASSPGTVNSPLHF
NA	many	TRBJ2-4	TRBV5-1	TGCGCCAGCAGCCAAGGACAGCTAAACATTCAGTACTTC	CASSQGQLNIQYF
TRBD1	NA	TRBJ2-7	TRBV2	TGTGCCAGCAGTCAGGACAGGACCGACGAGCAGTACTTC	CASSQDRTDEQYF
NA	many	TRBJ1-1	TRBV6-2/TRBV6-3	TGTGCCAGCAGTTACGGGACGTATCGAACTGAAGCTTTCTTT	CASSYGTYRTEAFF
NA	many	TRBJ1-4	TRBV7-2	TGTGCCAGCAGCTACGGGACGGAAAAGGTGAAACTGTTTTTT	CASSYGTEKVKLFF
NA	NA	TRBJ2-1	TRBV12-3/TRBV12-4	TGTGCCAGCAGTTGGGGGGCCTACAATGAGCAGTTCTTC	CASSWGAYNEQFF
NA	NA	TRBJ2-3	TRBV20-1	TGCAGTGCCACGACAATTACGACGCAGTATTTT	CSATTITTQYF
TRBD1	once	TRBJ2-1	TRBV11-1	TGTGCCAGCAGCTTAGCTGGATGGGACAGGCTGTACAAGGAGCAGTTCTTC	CASSLAGWDRLYKEQFF
NA	many	TRBJ1-1	TRBV5-6	TGTGCCAGCAGCCACTTACTTCTGGGCAGTGAAGCTTTCTTT	CASSHLLLGSEAFF
NA	many	TRBJ2-5	TRBV27	TGTGCCAGCAGTTTATCGGTAACGGGGGCTATAAAGTGGACCCAGTACTTC	CASSLSVTGAIKWTQYF